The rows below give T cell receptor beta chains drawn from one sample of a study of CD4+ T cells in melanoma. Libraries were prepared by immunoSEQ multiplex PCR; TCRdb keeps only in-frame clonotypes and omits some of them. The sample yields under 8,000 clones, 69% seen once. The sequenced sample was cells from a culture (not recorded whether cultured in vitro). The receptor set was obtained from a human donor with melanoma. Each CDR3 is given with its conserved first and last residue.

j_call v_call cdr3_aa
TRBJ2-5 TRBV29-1 CSVVAGQETQYF
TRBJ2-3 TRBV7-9 CASSYSRYSTDTQYF
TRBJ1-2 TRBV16 CASSQSRDGLYGYTF
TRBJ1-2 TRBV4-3 CASSQGRAGNYGYTF
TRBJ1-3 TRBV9 CASSVGADLGNTIYF
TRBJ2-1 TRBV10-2 CASSEGPDYNEQFF
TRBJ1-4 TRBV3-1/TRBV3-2 CASSQEGRRKLFF
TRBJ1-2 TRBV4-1 CASSQDSGWRGYGYTF
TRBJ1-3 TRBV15 CATSRAPGVRGNTIYF
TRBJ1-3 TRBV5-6 CASSLDLGPGGNTIYF
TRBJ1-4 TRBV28 CASSLYTPTSGRVGRLATNEKLFF
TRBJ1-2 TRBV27 CASTSLGTGTLHGYTF
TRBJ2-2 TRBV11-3 CASSVRGRTGELFF
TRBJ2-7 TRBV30 CAWTGQGYEQYF
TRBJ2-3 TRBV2 CASSEGLAGKGVVGDTQYF
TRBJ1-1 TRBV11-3 CASSVGWDTEAFF
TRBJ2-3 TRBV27 CASSSGAGTDTQYF
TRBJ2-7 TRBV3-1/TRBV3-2 CASSQRQTYEQYF
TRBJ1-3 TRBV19 CASSIRTAPGNTIYF
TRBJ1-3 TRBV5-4 CASGIQGLLGNTIYF
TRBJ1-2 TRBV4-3 CASSPLVGEGGYTF
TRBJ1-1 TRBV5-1 CASSLEWAGANTEAFF
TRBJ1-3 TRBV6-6 CASSYMGDSGNTIYF